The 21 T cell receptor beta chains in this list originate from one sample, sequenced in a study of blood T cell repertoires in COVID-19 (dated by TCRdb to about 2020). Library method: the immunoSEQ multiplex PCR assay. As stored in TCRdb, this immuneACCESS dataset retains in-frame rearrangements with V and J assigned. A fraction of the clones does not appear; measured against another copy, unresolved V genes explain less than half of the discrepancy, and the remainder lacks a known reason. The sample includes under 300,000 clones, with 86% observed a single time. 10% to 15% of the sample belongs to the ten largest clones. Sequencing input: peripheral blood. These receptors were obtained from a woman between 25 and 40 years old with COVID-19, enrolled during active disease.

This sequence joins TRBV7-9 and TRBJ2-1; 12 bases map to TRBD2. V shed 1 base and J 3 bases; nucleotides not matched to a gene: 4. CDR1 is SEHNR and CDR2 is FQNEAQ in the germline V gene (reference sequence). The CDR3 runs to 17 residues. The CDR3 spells CASSLGRTSGVYNEQFF. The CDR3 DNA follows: TGTGCCAGCAGCTTAGGCCGGACTAGCGGGGTCTACAATGAGCAGTTCTTC.

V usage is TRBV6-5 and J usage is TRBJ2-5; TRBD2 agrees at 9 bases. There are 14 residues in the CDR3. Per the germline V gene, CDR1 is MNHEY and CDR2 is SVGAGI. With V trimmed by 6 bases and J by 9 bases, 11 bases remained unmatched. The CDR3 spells CASSPLAGSQAQYF. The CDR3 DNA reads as TGTGCCAGCAGCCCACTAGCGGGTAGCCAGGCCCAGTACTTC.

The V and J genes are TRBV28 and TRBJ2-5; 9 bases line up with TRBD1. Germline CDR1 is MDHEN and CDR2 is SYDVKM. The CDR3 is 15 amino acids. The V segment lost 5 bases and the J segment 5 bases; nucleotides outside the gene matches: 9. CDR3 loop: CASSLPGQGRETQYF. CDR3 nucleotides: TGTGCCAGCAGTCTCCCGGGACAGGGAAGGGAGACCCAGTACTTC.

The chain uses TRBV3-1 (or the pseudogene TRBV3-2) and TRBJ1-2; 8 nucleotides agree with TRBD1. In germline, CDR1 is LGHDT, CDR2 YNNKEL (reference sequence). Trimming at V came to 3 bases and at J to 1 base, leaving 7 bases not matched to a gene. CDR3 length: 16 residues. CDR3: CASSHLRQGNNYGYTF. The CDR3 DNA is TGTGCCAGCAGCCACCTCCGACAGGGGAATAACTATGGCTACACCTTC.

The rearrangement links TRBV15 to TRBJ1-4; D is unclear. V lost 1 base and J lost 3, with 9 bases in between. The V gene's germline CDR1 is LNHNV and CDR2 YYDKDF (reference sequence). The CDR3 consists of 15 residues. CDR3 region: CATSRVPEANEKLFF. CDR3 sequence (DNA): TGTGCCACCAGCAGAGTGCCGGAGGCTAATGAAAAACTGTTTTTT.

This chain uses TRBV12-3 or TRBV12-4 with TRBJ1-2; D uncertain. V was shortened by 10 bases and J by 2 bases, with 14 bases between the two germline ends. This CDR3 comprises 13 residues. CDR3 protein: CATGWTGNYGYTF. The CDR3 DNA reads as TGTGCCACCGGTTGGACGGGAAACTATGGCTACACCTTC.

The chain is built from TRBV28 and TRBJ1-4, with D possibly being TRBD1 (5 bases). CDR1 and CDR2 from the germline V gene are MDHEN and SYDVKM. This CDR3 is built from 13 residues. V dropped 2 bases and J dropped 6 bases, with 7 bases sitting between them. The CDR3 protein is CASSLGGDEKLFF. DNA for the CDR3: TGTGCCAGCAGTTTAGGGGGGGATGAAAAACTGTTTTTT.

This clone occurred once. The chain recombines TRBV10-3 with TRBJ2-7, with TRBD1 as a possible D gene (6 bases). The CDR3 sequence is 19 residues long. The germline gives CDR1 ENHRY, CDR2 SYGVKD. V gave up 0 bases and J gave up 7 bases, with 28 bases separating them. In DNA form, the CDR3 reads TGTGCCATCAGTGAGTCGACCCCCCGGACAGACACCCCCTCATGGGAGCAGTACTTC. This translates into CAISESTPRTDTPSWEQYF.

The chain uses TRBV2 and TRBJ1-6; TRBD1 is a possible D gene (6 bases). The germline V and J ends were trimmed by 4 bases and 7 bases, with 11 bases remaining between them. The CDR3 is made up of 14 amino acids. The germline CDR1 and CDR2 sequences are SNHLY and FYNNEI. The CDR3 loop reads CASSVQGGNSPLHF. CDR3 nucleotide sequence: TGTGCCAGCAGTGTACAGGGCGGAAATTCACCCCTCCACTTT.

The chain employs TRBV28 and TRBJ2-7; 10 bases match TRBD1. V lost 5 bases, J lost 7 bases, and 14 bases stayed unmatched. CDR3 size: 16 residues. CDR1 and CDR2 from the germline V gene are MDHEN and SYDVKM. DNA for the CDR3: TGTGCCAGCAGTCCTCCGTGGACAGGGGGTCGGTGGGAGCAGTACTTC. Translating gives CASSPPWTGGRWEQYF.

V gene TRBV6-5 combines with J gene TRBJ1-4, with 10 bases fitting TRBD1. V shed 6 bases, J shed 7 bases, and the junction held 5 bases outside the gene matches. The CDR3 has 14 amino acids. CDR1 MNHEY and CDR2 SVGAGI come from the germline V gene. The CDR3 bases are TGTGCCAGCAGCCTAGACAGGGGGCTTGAAAAACTGTTTTTT. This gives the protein CASSLDRGLEKLFF.

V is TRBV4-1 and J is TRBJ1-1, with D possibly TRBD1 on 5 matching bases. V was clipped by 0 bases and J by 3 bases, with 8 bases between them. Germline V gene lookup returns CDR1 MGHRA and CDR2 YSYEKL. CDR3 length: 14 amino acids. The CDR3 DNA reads TGCGCCAGCAGCCAAGACAGGGTTGACACTGAAGCTTTCTTT. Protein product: CASSQDRVDTEAFF.

CDR3 in DNA: TGTGCCAGCAGCTTAGTGGGGGGGAGTGACTATGGCTACACCTTC. The encoded protein is CASSLVGGSDYGYTF. V and J are TRBV11-2 and TRBJ1-2; maybe TRBD1 (5 bases). The CDR3 sequence is 15 residues long. The V gene lost 1 base and the J gene lost 3 bases, with 12 bases spanning the gap. Germline V gene sequence: CDR1 SGHAT, CDR2 FQNNGV.

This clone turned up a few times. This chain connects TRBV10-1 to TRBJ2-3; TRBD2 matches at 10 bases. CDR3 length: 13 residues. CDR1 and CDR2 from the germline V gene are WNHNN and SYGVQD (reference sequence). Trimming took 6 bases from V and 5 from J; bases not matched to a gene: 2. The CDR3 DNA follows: TGCGCCAGCAGCCGACTAGCGGGAGATACGCAGTATTTT. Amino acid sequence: CASSRLAGDTQYF.

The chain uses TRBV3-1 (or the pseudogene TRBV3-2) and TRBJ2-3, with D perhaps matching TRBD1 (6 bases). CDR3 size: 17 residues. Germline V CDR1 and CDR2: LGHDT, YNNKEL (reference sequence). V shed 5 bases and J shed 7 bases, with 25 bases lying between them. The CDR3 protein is CASSKLSGAPDVYTQYF. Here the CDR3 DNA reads TGTGCCAGCAGCAAACTCTCAGGGGCGCCGGATGTTTATACGCAGTATTTT.

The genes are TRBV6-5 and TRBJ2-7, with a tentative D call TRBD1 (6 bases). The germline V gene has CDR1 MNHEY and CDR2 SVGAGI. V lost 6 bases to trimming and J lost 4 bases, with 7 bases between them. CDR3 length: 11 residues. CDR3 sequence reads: CASSDRYEQYF. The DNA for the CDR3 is TGTGCCAGCAGCGACAGGTACGAGCAGTACTTC.

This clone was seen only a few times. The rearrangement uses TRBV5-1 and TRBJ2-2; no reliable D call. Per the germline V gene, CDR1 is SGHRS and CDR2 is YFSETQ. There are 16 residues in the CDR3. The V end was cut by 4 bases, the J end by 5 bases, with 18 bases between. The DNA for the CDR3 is TGCGCCAGCAGCCCCACGATCCTTAGTGGTACCGGGGAGCTGTTTTTT. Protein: CASSPTILSGTGELFF.

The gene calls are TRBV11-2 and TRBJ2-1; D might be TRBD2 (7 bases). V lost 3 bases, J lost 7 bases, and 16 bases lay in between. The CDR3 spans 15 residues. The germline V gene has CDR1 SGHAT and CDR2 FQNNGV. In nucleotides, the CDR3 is TGTGCCAGCAGCTTTGAGGGGGGGATTGTAAATGAGCAGTTCTTC. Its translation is CASSFEGGIVNEQFF.

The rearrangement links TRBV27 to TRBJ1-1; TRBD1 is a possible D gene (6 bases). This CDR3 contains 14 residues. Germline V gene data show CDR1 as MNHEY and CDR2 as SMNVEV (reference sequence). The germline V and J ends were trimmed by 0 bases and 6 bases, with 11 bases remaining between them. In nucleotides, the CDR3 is TGTGCCAGCAGTTTATCAGGACAGTTACCTGAAGCTTTCTTT. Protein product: CASSLSGQLPEAFF.

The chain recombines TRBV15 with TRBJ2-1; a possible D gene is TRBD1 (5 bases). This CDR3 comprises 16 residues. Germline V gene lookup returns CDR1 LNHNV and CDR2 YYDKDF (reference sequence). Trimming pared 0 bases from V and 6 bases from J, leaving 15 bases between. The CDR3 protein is CATSRDSTPGLNEQFF. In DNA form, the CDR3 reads TGTGCCACCAGCAGAGATTCTACCCCAGGGCTCAATGAGCAGTTCTTC.

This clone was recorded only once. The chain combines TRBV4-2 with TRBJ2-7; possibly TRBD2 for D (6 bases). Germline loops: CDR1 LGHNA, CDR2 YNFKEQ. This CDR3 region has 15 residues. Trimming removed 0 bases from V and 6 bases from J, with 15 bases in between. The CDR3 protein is CASSQETRGRPEQYF. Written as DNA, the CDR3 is TGTGCCAGCAGCCAAGAGACTAGGGGCAGGCCCGAGCAGTACTTC.